This T cell receptor beta chain was captured in a study of CD8 T cells in Susac syndrome. The CDR3 has 17 amino acids. The V end lost 0 bases, the J end lost 4 bases, and 16 bases lay between the germline ends. Germline CDR1 reads LGHNA; CDR2 reads YSLEER. CD8+ and CD4+ T cells from blood underwent TCR beta sequencing. Reverse transcription of roughly 0.5 to 1 ug RNA was carried out with random hexamers. TCRdb itself ran the immunoSEQ multiplex PCR reads through MiXCR, one entry per CDR3 protein. The sample carries approximately 68,000 distinct CDR3 sequences, about 94% recorded once. The TCR comes from a human donor with multiple sclerosis. The chain couples TRBV4-3 to TRBJ1-3, with D maybe TRBD1 (6 bases). Sequencing was carried out using CD8+ T cells from PBMCs. CDR3 sequence reads: CASSQDIGQTAGNTIYF. CDR3 bases: TGCGCCAGCAGCCAAGATATCGGACAGACGGCAGGAAACACCATATATTTT.